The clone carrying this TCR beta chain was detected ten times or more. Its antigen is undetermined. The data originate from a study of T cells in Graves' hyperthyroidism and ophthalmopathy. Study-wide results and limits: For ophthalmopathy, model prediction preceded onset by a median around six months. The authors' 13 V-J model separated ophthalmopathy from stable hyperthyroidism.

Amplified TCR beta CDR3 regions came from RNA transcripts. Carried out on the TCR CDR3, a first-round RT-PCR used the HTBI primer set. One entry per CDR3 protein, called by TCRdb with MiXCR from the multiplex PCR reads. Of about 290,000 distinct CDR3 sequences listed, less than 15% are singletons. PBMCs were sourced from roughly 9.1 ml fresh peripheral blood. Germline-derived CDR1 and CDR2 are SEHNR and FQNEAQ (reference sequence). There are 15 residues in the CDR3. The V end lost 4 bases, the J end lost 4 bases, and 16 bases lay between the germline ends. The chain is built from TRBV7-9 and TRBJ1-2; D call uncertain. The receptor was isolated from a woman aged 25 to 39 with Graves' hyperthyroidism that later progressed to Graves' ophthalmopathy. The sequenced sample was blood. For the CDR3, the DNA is TGTGCCAGCAGCTCGAGCAGCCTCCTTGGCTATGGCTACACCTTC. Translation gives CASSSSSLLGYGYTF.